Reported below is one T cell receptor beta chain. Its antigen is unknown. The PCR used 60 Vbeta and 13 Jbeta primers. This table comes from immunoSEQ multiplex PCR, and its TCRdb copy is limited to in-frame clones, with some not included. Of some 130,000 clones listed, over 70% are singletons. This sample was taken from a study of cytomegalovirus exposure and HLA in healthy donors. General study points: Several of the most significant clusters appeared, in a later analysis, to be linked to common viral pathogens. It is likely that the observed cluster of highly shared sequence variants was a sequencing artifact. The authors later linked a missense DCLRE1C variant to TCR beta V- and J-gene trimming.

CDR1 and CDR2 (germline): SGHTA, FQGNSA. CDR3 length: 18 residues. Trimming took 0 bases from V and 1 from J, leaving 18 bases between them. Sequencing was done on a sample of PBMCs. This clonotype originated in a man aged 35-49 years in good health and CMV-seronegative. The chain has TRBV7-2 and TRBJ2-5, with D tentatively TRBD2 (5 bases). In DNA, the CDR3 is TGTGCCAGCAGCTTAGCTGCCCAATCCGGGATTAGCCAAGAGACCCAGTACTTC. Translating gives CASSLAAQSGISQETQYF.